Listed below are T cell receptor beta chains from one sample, sequenced in a study of vaccination effects on CD4 cells after COVID-19. Profiling relied on immunoSEQ multiplex PCR, and the TCRdb table lists in-frame clones only, not all of them. This table has 60,000 to 85,000 clones, around 74% appearing once. No antigen has been identified for these receptors. The source material was CD4+ T cells from PBMCs cultured with HCoV-229E spike peptides, sampled after COVID-19 vaccination. Receptors were obtained from a human donor who received a COVID-19 vaccine. Each CDR3 is given without its conserved first and last residue. Size values are once, few and many counts, or a class for expanded clones, and some rows have none.

CDR3 protein,clone size,V gene
ASSLHGTVSGNTIY,-,TRBV7-2
ATSRDQGGVQETQY,once,TRBV15
ASRVGVGNTEAF,-,TRBV27
ASRGQTDQPQH,-,TRBV2
ASSSGYGERGPTSKTQY,-,TRBV19
ASSARTGDGEKLF,-,TRBV7-2
ASSLVDGELF,-,TRBV7-3
AISEWGGTDTQY,-,TRBV10-3
ASSPPTGPNGELF,-,TRBV19
ASSPFGQRDTEAF,once,TRBV18
ASSLPRQALSTDTQY,-,TRBV19
ASSWGQGGSYNSPLH,few,TRBV5-1
ASSLGQGNQPQH,-,TRBV7-9
SAGGTGGQLNYGYT,-,TRBV20-1
ASRRGQQTAPT,-,TRBV6-5
ASPPVRGALETQY,-,TRBV6-6
ASMLGDRAKNIQY,-,TRBV5-1
ASSIRETQY,-,TRBV21-1
ASRTGFSTDTQY,-,TRBV19
ASSQDPSGGFNEQF,-,TRBV4-1
ASSRDRAIAKNIQY,-,TRBV6-2/TRBV6-3